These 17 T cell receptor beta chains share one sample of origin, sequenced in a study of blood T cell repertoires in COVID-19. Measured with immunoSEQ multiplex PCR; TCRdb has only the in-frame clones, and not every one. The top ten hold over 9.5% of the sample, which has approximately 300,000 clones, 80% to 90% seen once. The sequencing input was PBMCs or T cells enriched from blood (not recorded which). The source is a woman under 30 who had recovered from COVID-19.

CDR3 bases: TGTGCCAGCAGCACAATGGGCCGGGAGCAGTACTTC. Protein sequence: CASSTMGREQYF. The rearrangement joins TRBV11-2 to TRBJ2-7; unclear D gene. V dropped 5 bases and J dropped 7 bases, with 12 bases sitting between them. The length of the CDR3 is 12 residues. CDR1 is SGHAT and CDR2 is FQNNGV in the germline V gene.

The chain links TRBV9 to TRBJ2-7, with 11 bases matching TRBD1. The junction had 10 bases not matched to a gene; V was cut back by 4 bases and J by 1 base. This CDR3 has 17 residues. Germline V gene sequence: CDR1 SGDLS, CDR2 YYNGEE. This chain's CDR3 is CASSPTPGQGGSYEQYF. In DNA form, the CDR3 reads TGTGCCAGCAGCCCCACTCCGGGACAGGGGGGATCCTACGAGCAGTACTTC.

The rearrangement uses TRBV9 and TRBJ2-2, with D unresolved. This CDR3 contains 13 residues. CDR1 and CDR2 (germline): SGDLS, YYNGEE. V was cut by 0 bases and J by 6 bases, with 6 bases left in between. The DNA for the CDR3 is TGTGCCAGCAGCGTAGCGGCGGCCGGGGAGCTGTTTTTT. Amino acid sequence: CASSVAAAGELFF.

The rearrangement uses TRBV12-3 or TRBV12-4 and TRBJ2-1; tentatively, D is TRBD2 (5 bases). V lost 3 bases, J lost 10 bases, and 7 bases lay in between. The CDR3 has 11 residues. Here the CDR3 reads CASSFGGEQFF. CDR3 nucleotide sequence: TGTGCCAGCAGTTTCGGCGGGGAGCAGTTCTTC.

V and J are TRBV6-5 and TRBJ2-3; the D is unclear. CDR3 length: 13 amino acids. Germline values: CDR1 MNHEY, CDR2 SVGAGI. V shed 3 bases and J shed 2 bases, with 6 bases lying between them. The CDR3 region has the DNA TGTGCCAGCAGTTATGACATCACAGATACGCAGTATTTT. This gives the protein CASSYDITDTQYF.

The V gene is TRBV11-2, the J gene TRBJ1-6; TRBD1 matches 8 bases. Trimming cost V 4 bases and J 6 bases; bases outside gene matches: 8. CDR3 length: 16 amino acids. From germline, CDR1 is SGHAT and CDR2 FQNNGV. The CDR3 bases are TGTGCCAGCAGCTCGGGGGCAGACAGGGGTAATTCACCCCTCCACTTT. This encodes CASSSGADRGNSPLHF. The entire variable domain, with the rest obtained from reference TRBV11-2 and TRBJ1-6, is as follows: EAGVAQSPRYKIIEKRQSVAFWCNPISGHATLYWYQQILGQGPKLLIQFQNNGVVDDSQLPKDRFSAERLKGVDSTLKIQPAKLEDSAVYLCASSSGADRGNSPLHFGNGTRLTVT.

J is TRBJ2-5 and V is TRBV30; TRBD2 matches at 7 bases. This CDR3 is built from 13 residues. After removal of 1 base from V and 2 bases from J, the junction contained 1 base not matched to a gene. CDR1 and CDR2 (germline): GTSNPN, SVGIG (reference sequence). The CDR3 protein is CAWSGGGQETQYF. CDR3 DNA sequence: TGTGCCTGGAGTGGCGGGGGTCAAGAGACCCAGTACTTC.

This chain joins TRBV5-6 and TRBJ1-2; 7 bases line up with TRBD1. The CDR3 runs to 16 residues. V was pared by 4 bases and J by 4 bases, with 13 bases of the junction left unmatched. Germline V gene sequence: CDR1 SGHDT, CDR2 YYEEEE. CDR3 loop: CASSPPGQMRFYGYTF. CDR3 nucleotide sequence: TGTGCCAGCAGCCCACCGGGACAGATGCGGTTCTATGGCTACACCTTC.

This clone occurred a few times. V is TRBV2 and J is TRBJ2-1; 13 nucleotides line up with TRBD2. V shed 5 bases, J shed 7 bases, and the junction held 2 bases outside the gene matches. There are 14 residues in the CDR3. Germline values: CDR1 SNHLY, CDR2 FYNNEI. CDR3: CASSKTSGRNEQFF. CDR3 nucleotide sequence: TGTGCCAGCAGTAAGACTAGCGGGAGGAATGAGCAGTTCTTC.

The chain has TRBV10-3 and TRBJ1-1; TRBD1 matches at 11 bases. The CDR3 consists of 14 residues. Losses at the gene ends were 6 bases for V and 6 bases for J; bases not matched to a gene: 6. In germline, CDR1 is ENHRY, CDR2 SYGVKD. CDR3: CAIRGTGGIAEAFF. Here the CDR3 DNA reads TGTGCCATCAGGGGGACAGGGGGGATCGCTGAAGCTTTCTTT.

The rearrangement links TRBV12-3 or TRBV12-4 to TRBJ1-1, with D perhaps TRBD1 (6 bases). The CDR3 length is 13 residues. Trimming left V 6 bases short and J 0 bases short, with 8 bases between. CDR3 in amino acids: CASSGQLNTEAFF. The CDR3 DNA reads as TGTGCCAGCAGCGGACAGCTGAACACTGAAGCTTTCTTT.

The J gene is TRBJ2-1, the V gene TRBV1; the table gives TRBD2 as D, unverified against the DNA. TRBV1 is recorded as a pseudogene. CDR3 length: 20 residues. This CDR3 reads CTSSQDGTSGGADKDDEQFF. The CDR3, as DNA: TGCACCAGCAGCCAAGACGGGACTAGCGGGGGCGCGGACAAGGACGATGAGCAGTTCTTC.

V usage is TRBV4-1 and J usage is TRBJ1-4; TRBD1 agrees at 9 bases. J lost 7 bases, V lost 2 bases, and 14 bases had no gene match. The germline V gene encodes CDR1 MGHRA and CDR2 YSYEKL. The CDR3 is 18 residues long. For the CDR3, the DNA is TGCGCCAGCAGCCAATGGCACCCCCCGGGACAGGGCCTTGAAAAACTGTTTTTT. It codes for CASSQWHPPGQGLEKLFF.

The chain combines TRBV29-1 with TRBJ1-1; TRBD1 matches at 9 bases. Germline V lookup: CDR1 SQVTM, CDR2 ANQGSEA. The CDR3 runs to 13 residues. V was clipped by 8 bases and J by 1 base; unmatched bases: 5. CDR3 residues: CSIRTGENTEAFF. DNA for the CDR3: TGCAGCATTCGGACAGGGGAGAACACTGAAGCTTTCTTT. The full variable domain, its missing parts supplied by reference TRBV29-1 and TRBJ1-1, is SAVISQKPSRDICQRGTSLTIQCQVDSQVTMMFWYRQQPGQSLTLIATANQGSEATYESGFVIDKFPISRPNLTFSTLTVSNMSPEDSSIYLCSIRTGENTEAFFGQGTRLTVV.

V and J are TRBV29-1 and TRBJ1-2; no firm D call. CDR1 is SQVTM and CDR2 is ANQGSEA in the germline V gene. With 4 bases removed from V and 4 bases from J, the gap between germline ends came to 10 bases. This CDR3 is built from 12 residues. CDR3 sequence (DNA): TGCAGCGTTGGAGGGATCGGCTATGGCTACACCTTC. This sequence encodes CSVGGIGYGYTF.

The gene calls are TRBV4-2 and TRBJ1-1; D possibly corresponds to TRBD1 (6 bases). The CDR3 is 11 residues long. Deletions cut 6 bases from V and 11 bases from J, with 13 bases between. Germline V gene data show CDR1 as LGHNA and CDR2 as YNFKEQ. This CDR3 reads CASRRGGEAFF. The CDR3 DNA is TGTGCCAGCAGGAGGGGGGGCGAGGCTTTCTTT.

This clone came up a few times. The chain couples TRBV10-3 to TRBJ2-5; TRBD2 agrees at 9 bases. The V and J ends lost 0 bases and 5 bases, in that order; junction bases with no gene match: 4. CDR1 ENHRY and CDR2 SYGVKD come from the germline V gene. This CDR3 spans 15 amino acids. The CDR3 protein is CAISESRLADETQYF. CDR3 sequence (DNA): TGTGCCATCAGTGAGTCCCGACTAGCGGACGAGACCCAGTACTTC.